The next 27 T cell receptor beta chains were all read from a single sample in a study of T-cell memory formation after mild COVID-19. TCRdb reprocessed the 5' RACE reads via MiXCR and lists one record per CDR3 protein. This table has more than 250,000 distinct CDR3 sequences, about a sixth appearing once. The sample taken for sequencing was PBMCs or a T cell subset sorted from them (not recorded which). The receptors were gathered from a man aged 18 to 30 who had mild COVID-19 (a few samples of this study predate the infection). Cell type and time point are not known.

A few counts support this clonotype. The chain links TRBV7-9 to TRBJ1-2; D is ambiguous. Germline V gene lookup returns CDR1 SEHNR and CDR2 FQNEAQ (reference sequence). The CDR3 length is 12 residues. The V and J ends lost 5 bases and 2 bases respectively, with 6 bases between them. CDR3 residues: CASSDANYGYTF. The CDR3 region has the DNA TGTGCCAGCAGCGATGCCAACTATGGCTACACCTTC.

This clonotype has a handful of counts. The chain carries TRBV6-5 and TRBJ1-4, with a tentative D call TRBD1 (5 bases). The germline V gene encodes CDR1 MNHEY and CDR2 SVGAGI. V lost 5 bases and J 5 bases, leaving 21 bases between the germline ends. The CDR3 runs 17 residues. The DNA of the CDR3 is TGTGCCAGCAGTGAGACTAAAGACAGAAACCTAAATGAAAAACTGTTTTTT. Encoded protein: CASSETKDRNLNEKLFF.

This clonotype has just a few counts. It may be a read error: a sequence one base away is much more abundant. The rearrangement joins TRBV5-1 to TRBJ2-5, with 9 nucleotides matching TRBD2. CDR3 size: 14 residues. Trimming at V came to 0 bases and at J to 4 bases, leaving 1 base not matched to a gene. Germline V CDR1 and CDR2: SGHRS, YFSETQ. The CDR3 DNA sequence: TGCGCCAGCAGCTTGGGACTAGCGGTAGAGACCCAGTACTTC. Its translation is CASSLGLAVETQYF.

There are a few counts of this clonotype. The chain links TRBV2 to TRBJ2-7, with D maybe TRBD2 (6 bases). The V end lost 3 bases, the J end lost 3 bases, and 12 bases lay between the germline ends. Germline lookup yields CDR1 SNHLY and CDR2 FYNNEI. The CDR3 has 14 residues. Here the CDR3 DNA reads TGTGCCAGCAGTGACCTAGGGGAGGTCTACGAGCAGTACGTC. Protein product: CASSDLGEVYEQYV.

The chain carries TRBV7-2 and TRBJ2-7, with a tentative D call TRBD1 (5 bases). CDR1 is SGHTA, CDR2 FQGNSA, per germline. Trimming took 2 bases from V and 7 from J, leaving 15 bases between them. The CDR3 length is 14 residues. The CDR3 sequence is CASSLMATVGEQYV. In DNA form, the CDR3 reads TGTGCCAGCAGCTTAATGGCGACAGTCGGGGAGCAGTACGTC.

The chain uses TRBV29-1 and TRBJ1-2; D is uncertain. Germline V gives CDR1 SQVTM, CDR2 ANQGSEA. With 6 bases removed from V and 3 bases from J, the gap between germline ends came to 11 bases. The CDR3 has 12 amino acids. Here the CDR3 DNA reads TGCAGCGTGAGACTGATGCACTATGGCTACACCTTC. This codes for CSVRLMHYGYTF.

The sample holds many counts of this clonotype. This sequence joins TRBV7-2 and TRBJ2-5; tentatively, D is TRBD2 (6 bases). Per the germline V gene, CDR1 is SGHTA and CDR2 is FQGNSA. This CDR3 has 14 residues. Trimming left V 1 base short and J 0 bases short, with 6 bases between. CDR3 in amino acids: CASSLVADQETQYF. DNA of the CDR3: TGTGCCAGCAGCTTAGTAGCGGACCAAGAGACCCAGTACTTC.

This clonotype was seen only a few times. The V gene is TRBV4-3, the J gene TRBJ2-3; TRBD2 agrees at 8 bases. In germline, CDR1 is LGHNA, CDR2 YSLEER. Germline trimming cut 1 base from V and 2 bases from J; bases unmatched to any gene: 5. The CDR3 consists of 16 residues. DNA for the CDR3: TGCGCCAGCAGCCAAGGGGTCGGGGGGGCCACAGATACGCAGTATTTT. Translated, it gives CASSQGVGGATDTQYF.

The table lists this clonotype with many counts. The V gene is TRBV4-1, the J gene TRBJ2-7, with D tentatively TRBD1 (5 bases). Germline V gives CDR1 MGHRA, CDR2 YSYEKL. The ends were cut back, 4 bases at V and 5 bases at J, with 12 bases in the middle. There are 13 residues in the CDR3. DNA for the CDR3: TGCGCCAGCAGCCCGAGCCAGGGTAACGAGCAGTACTTC. It is translated as CASSPSQGNEQYF.

This clonotype showed up just a few times. The rearrangement joins TRBV5-1 to TRBJ1-1, with no clear D. The CDR3 sequence is 14 residues long. V dropped 1 base and J dropped 4 bases, with 11 bases sitting between them. CDR1 SGHRS and CDR2 YFSETQ come from the germline V gene. The CDR3 DNA reads TGCGCCAGCAGCTTGCTGGGTCTAGGCACTGAAGCTTTCTTT. Amino acid sequence: CASSLLGLGTEAFF.

CDR3 amino acids: CASSVGDVVSGNTIYF. The CDR3 nucleotides are TGTGCCAGCAGCGTAGGTGACGTCGTCTCTGGAAACACCATATATTTT. The rearrangement links TRBV9 to TRBJ1-3; D gene ambiguous. The germline V and J ends were trimmed by 0 bases and 0 bases, with 10 bases remaining between them. CDR3 length equals 16 residues. In germline, CDR1 is SGDLS, CDR2 YYNGEE.

This clonotype has more than one count but fewer than ten. The rearrangement links TRBV11-2 to TRBJ2-4, with D perhaps matching TRBD2 (6 bases). The V end was cut by 2 bases, the J end by 5 bases, with 13 bases between. The germline V gene encodes CDR1 SGHAT and CDR2 FQNNGV. CDR3 length equals 15 residues. The CDR3 is CASSLHEGLQNIQYF. CDR3 DNA: TGTGCCAGCAGCTTACACGAGGGACTCCAAAACATTCAGTACTTC.

This rearrangement joins TRBV30 to TRBJ1-1; 7 bases agree with TRBD1. The trim removed 3 bases at V and 2 bases at J, leaving 12 bases unmatched. CDR3 length: 16 amino acids. Germline V gene lookup returns CDR1 GTSNPN and CDR2 SVGIG (reference sequence). The CDR3 coding sequence is TGTGCCTGGAGGGCACCAGGGGGGCTGGGTAACACTGAAGCTTTCTTT. It is translated as CAWRAPGGLGNTEAFF.

This clonotype was found a few times. The rearrangement joins TRBV7-6 to TRBJ2-3; 9 bases line up with TRBD2. The V segment lost 3 bases and the J segment 5 bases; nucleotides outside the gene matches: 6. The CDR3 loop spans 15 amino acids. Germline V gene sequence: CDR1 SGHVS, CDR2 FNYEAQ. The CDR3 DNA is TGTGCCAGCAGCTTGGGCGGGGGGGCCCTAGATACGCAGTATTTT. It yields the protein CASSLGGGALDTQYF.

This clonotype was detected ten times or more. The chain couples TRBV4-3 to TRBJ1-2; D unresolved. In germline, CDR1 is LGHNA, CDR2 YSLEER. Trimming removed 7 bases from V and 7 bases from J, with 4 bases in between. The CDR3 covers 9 residues. The CDR3 nucleotides are TGCGCCAGCACCCGTGGCTACACCTTC. It yields the protein CASTRGYTF.

This sequence joins TRBV4-2 and TRBJ1-1, with D unresolved. The CDR3 is 14 residues long. CDR1 is LGHNA and CDR2 is YNFKEQ in the germline V gene. V was clipped by 0 bases and J by 11 bases, with 16 bases between them. The CDR3 here is CASSQDRAGTRAFF. The CDR3 bases are TGTGCCAGCAGCCAAGATCGGGCCGGAACTAGGGCTTTCTTT.

Here the CDR3 DNA reads TGTGCCAGCAGCCACGGGACTAGCGGGTTTAAGCGGGACGTC. Translating it yields CASSHGTSGFKRDV. The V and J genes are TRBV7-9 and TRBJ2-7; 12 nucleotides match TRBD2. Germline V lookup: CDR1 SEHNR, CDR2 FQNEAQ (reference sequence). The CDR3 has 14 amino acids.

V and J are TRBV11-1 and TRBJ2-4, with unresolved D. Germline CDR1 and CDR2: SGHAT and FQDESV (reference sequence). V lost 5 bases to trimming and J lost 5 bases, with 13 bases between them. This CDR3 contains 14 residues. The DNA for the CDR3 is TGTGCCAGCAGCCCCTTTGGGCGTGAAAACATTCAGTACTTC. This sequence encodes CASSPFGRENIQYF.

This clonotype appeared many times. The rearrangement links TRBV7-2 to TRBJ2-3; no definite D call. V was pared by 1 base and J by 4 bases, with 9 bases between. Germline assignment: CDR1 SGHTA and CDR2 FQGNSA. This CDR3 spans 14 amino acids. The CDR3 is CASSLGLTPDTQYF. CDR3 nucleotides: TGTGCCAGCAGCTTAGGCCTAACCCCAGATACGCAGTATTTT.

The CDR3 reads CASNQGLLYGYTF. The CDR3 bases are TGTGCCAGCAATCAGGGTCTCCTATATGGCTACACCTTC. This chain joins TRBV12-3 or TRBV12-4 and TRBJ1-2; possible D gene TRBD1, 5 bases. V dropped 7 bases and J dropped 5 bases, with 14 bases sitting between them. The CDR3 totals 13 residues.

V usage is TRBV6-6 and J usage is TRBJ1-1; 7 bases agree with TRBD1. CDR1 is MNHNY, CDR2 SVGAGI, per germline (reference sequence). V dropped 6 bases and J dropped 12; count of bases not matched to a gene: 7. This CDR3 is built from 11 residues. The CDR3 DNA reads as TGTGCCAGCAGCCCCAGGGGGACACCTTTCTTT. This translates into CASSPRGTPFF.

V usage is TRBV12-3 or TRBV12-4 and J usage is TRBJ2-5; 11 nucleotides agree with TRBD2. The CDR3 loop spans 19 amino acids. Trimming took 5 bases from V and 2 from J; bases not matched to a gene: 16. This CDR3 reads CASSRPTDLAGGSQETQYF. The CDR3 region has the DNA TGTGCCAGCAGTCGACCAACCGATCTAGCGGGGGGTAGTCAAGAGACCCAGTACTTC.

The rearrangement joins TRBV7-8 to TRBJ2-5; 8 bases fit TRBD2. V trimming: 5 bases; J trimming: 5 bases; junction bases outside the gene matches: 7. The germline CDR1 and CDR2 sequences are SGHVS and FQNEAQ. This CDR3 is 14 amino acids long. CDR3 coding DNA: TGTGCCAGCAGCAACGGGGGGGCCAAGGAGACCCAGTACTTC. Its translation: CASSNGGAKETQYF.

The J gene is TRBJ1-4, the V gene TRBV6-5; 7 bases match TRBD1. CDR3 length: 15 residues. Trimming removed 7 bases from V and 7 bases from J; junction bases left unmatched: 12. CDR1 and CDR2 (germline): MNHEY, SVGAGI. The CDR3 region is CASNQGGGFREKLFF. The DNA for the CDR3 is TGTGCCAGCAATCAGGGGGGAGGGTTTCGTGAAAAACTGTTTTTT.

This clonotype was counted a few times. The chain joins TRBV20-1 to TRBJ2-5; the match to TRBD2 covers 11 bases. Losses at the gene ends were 3 bases for V and 1 base for J; bases not matched to a gene: 16. This CDR3 has 19 residues. Germline V gene data show CDR1 as DFQATT and CDR2 as SNEGSKA (reference sequence). CDR3 region: CSARWGLAGGPLIQETQYF. The CDR3 DNA reads as TGCAGTGCTAGGTGGGGCCTAGCGGGGGGCCCTCTCATCCAAGAGACCCAGTACTTC.

There are a few counts of this clonotype. V and J are TRBV12-3 or TRBV12-4 and TRBJ2-1, with 11 bases identical to TRBD2. The CDR3 has 14 amino acids. V dropped 5 bases and J dropped 8; count of bases not matched to a gene: 5. For the CDR3, the DNA is TGTGCCAGCAGTCTTAGCGGGGGGGTCCATGAGCAGTTCTTC. It specifies CASSLSGGVHEQFF.

This clonotype was seen a few times. This chain links TRBV12-3 or TRBV12-4 with TRBJ2-3; weak D call: TRBD2 (5 bases). The CDR3 runs to 16 residues. V gave up 2 bases and J gave up 6 bases, with 18 bases separating them. DNA of the CDR3: TGTGCCAGCAGTTTATGGCTGGGAGTTAAGGCGGATACGCAGTATTTT. Protein sequence: CASSLWLGVKADTQYF.